This is a list of T cell receptor beta chains from one sample in a study of T cell responses to AZD1222 COVID-19 vaccine. Clones were sequenced by immunoSEQ multiplex PCR, and TCRdb holds only the in-frame ones, with some missing. This table has 150,000 to 200,000 clones, 91% appearing once. Source: peripheral blood, taken 28 days after the second AZD1222 dose. Receptors originate from an adult who received the AZD1222 COVID-19 vaccine. Each CDR3 is given without its conserved first and last residue. Fields, in order: J gene, V gene, clone size, CDR3 protein. Clone size is shown for a subset of rows, as once, few, many or a class of expanded clone.

j_gene: TRBJ1-4
v_gene: TRBV9
abundance: -
CDR3aa: ASSVRQGTNEKLF

j_gene: TRBJ2-3
v_gene: TRBV9
abundance: -
CDR3aa: ASSVGRRRITDTQY

j_gene: TRBJ1-2
v_gene: TRBV2
abundance: -
CDR3aa: ASSQSGTVRYGYT

j_gene: TRBJ2-3
v_gene: TRBV4-3
abundance: many
CDR3aa: ASSQEWTSGGAGTDTQY

j_gene: TRBJ1-5
v_gene: TRBV7-9
abundance: -
CDR3aa: ASRSDSGNQPQH

j_gene: TRBJ1-1
v_gene: TRBV11-2
abundance: -
CDR3aa: ASSQMLNSPEAF

j_gene: TRBJ1-4
v_gene: TRBV4-3
abundance: -
CDR3aa: ASSQDRGGWGEKLF

j_gene: TRBJ1-1
v_gene: TRBV5-1
abundance: -
CDR3aa: ASSSEVNTEAF

j_gene: TRBJ1-2
v_gene: TRBV19
abundance: -
CDR3aa: ASSSAVYGYT

j_gene: TRBJ1-1
v_gene: TRBV3-1/TRBV3-2
abundance: -
CDR3aa: ASSQDQGRNTEAF

j_gene: TRBJ2-7
v_gene: TRBV5-1
abundance: -
CDR3aa: ASSLADEQY

j_gene: TRBJ2-3
v_gene: TRBV10-3
abundance: -
CDR3aa: AIKIQRLAGESWSTDTQY

j_gene: TRBJ1-1
v_gene: TRBV6-5
abundance: -
CDR3aa: ASSYLAGLIGTEAF

j_gene: TRBJ2-7
v_gene: TRBV19
abundance: once
CDR3aa: ASRPGQNYEQY

j_gene: TRBJ2-1
v_gene: TRBV6-2/TRBV6-3
abundance: -
CDR3aa: ASSQGTLGNEQF

j_gene: TRBJ1-2
v_gene: TRBV27
abundance: -
CDR3aa: ASSLVGTGVLGYT

j_gene: TRBJ1-6
v_gene: TRBV6-6
abundance: -
CDR3aa: ASSYKGAEGPPLH